This T cell receptor (beta chain) was obtained from a study of cytomegalovirus exposure and HLA in healthy donors. Background on the study: A prior analysis found about 110 million unique TCR beta sequences from some 200 million T cells.

The CDR3 extends over 14 amino acids. The germline gives CDR1 LGHNA, CDR2 YSLEER. V was pared by 0 bases and J by 11 bases, with 7 bases of the junction left unmatched. This cohort consisted of healthy bone marrow donors. The PCR was carried out with 60 Vbeta primers and 13 Jbeta primers. The data were produced by immunoSEQ multiplex PCR, yet TCRdb's version contains in-frame clones alone and is incomplete. The sample yields more than 85,000 clones, 70% to 80% seen once. The chain recombines TRBV4-3 with TRBJ1-3; TRBD1 matches 7 bases. The sample was PBMCs. The TCR sequence derives from a female donor in good health and CMV-seronegative. DNA for the CDR3: TGCGCCAGCAGCCAAGACAGGGGGGTCTTCCCCATATATTTT. Protein sequence: CASSQDRGVFPIYF.